The 11 T cell receptor beta chains given below trace back to one sample, sequenced in a study of T cells in Graves' hyperthyroidism and ophthalmopathy. Authors of the study amplified TCR beta CDR3 regions from RNA transcripts. First-round RT-PCR targeting the TCR CDR3 was performed with the HTBI primer set. TCRdb independently ran MiXCR on the multiplex PCR reads; one entry per CDR3 protein. The data contain roughly 280,000 distinct CDR3 sequences, about 15% of them seen just once; the ten biggest clones take up less than 70%. Sequencing was performed on blood. These receptors originate from a woman in her sixties with Graves' ophthalmopathy.

This clonotype was picked up many times. The chain carries TRBV2 and TRBJ1-3; possibly TRBD1 for D (5 bases). The V gene's germline CDR1 is SNHLY and CDR2 FYNNEI. The CDR3 extends over 18 amino acids. The V end was cut by 2 bases, the J end by 1 base, with 18 bases between. CDR3 amino acids: CASSERRAGSYSGNTIYF. In DNA form, the CDR3 reads TGTGCCAGCAGTGAAAGGCGGGCAGGGAGTTATTCTGGAAACACCATATATTTT.

The V and J genes are TRBV28 and TRBJ1-4; D uncertain. V lost 0 bases and J 7 bases, leaving 3 bases between the germline ends. The CDR3 spans 12 residues. From germline, CDR1 is MDHEN and CDR2 SYDVKM. Here the CDR3 reads CASSLWSEKLFF. In DNA, the CDR3 is TGTGCCAGCAGTTTATGGTCTGAAAAACTGTTTTTT. Full variable domain (missing parts from reference TRBV28 and TRBJ1-4): DVKVTQSSRYLVKRTGEKVFLECVQDMDHENMFWYRQDPGLGLRLIYFSYDVKMKEKGDIPEGYSVSREKKERFSLILESASTNQTSMYLCASSLWSEKLFFGSGTQLSVL.

This clonotype was detected only a few times. The CDR3 loop reads CASSYSWTDSGNTIYF. The CDR3 nucleotides read TGTGCCAGCAGTTACTCTTGGACGGACTCTGGAAACACCATATATTTT. J is TRBJ1-3 and V is TRBV6-6; no clear D gene. Germline values: CDR1 MNHNY, CDR2 SVGAGI (reference sequence). V was cut by 0 bases and J by 0 bases, with 9 bases left in between. This CDR3 has 16 amino acids.

Concerning this clonotype: A read error is possible here, since a much larger clone lies one base away. CDR3 protein: CAGSELQVYQETQYF. CDR3 in DNA: TGTGCCGGCAGTGAGCTACAGGTGTACCAAGAGACCCAGTACTTC. V and J are TRBV2 and TRBJ2-5, with D maybe TRBD1 (5 bases). Germline lookup yields CDR1 SNHLY and CDR2 FYNNEI. The CDR3 totals 15 residues.

This clonotype was detected only a few times. The V call is TRBV25-1, the J call TRBJ2-2, with a possible D match to TRBD2 (6 bases). V lost 5 bases and J lost 0, with 10 bases in between. CDR1 MGHDK and CDR2 SYGVNS come from the germline V gene. This CDR3 region has 15 residues. For the CDR3, the DNA is TGTGCCAGCAGTAGGAGGGTAGCGAACACCGGGGAGCTGTTTTTT. This encodes CASSRRVANTGELFF.

V is TRBV5-1 and J is TRBJ2-7; TRBD2 agrees at 11 bases. This CDR3 comprises 16 residues. Germline V CDR1 and CDR2: SGHRS, YFSETQ. V lost 0 bases to trimming and J lost 4 bases; unmatched junction nucleotides: 6. The CDR3 DNA reads TGCGCCAGCAGCTTGGGGATTAGCGGGAGGGAGTACGAGCAGTACTTC. Its protein is CASSLGISGREYEQYF.

The chain uses TRBV24-1 and TRBJ1-1; 9 nucleotides match TRBD1. The CDR3 consists of 15 residues. V was pared by 1 base and J by 7 bases, with 6 bases of the junction left unmatched. Germline assignment: CDR1 KGHDR and CDR2 SFDVKD. The CDR3 sequence is CATSDFTGGVDEAFF. The CDR3 DNA sequence: TGTGCCACCAGTGATTTCACAGGGGGCGTTGATGAAGCTTTCTTT.

The chain links TRBV6-2 or TRBV6-3 to TRBJ1-5, with 10 bases identical to TRBD1. Germline CDR1 MNHEY, CDR2 SVGEGT. After removal of 5 bases from V and 5 bases from J, the junction contained 6 bases not matched to a gene. CDR3 length equals 15 residues. CDR3 in amino acids: CASSRRDRGYQPQHF. CDR3 in DNA: TGTGCCAGCAGTCGTAGGGACAGGGGTTATCAGCCCCAGCATTTT.

The rearrangement links TRBV27 to TRBJ2-2; D unclear. This CDR3 has 13 residues. Deletions cut 3 bases from V and 4 bases from J, with 6 bases between. Germline CDR1 is MNHEY and CDR2 is SMNVEV (reference sequence). CDR3 sequence reads: CASSFWSTGELFF. Here the CDR3 DNA reads TGTGCCAGCAGTTTCTGGAGCACCGGGGAGCTGTTTTTT.

The sample holds many counts of this clonotype. The chain has TRBV2 and TRBJ1-1; D possibly corresponds to TRBD1 (6 bases). Trimming took off 8 bases at V and 4 bases at J, with 17 bases between the two ends. Germline V gives CDR1 SNHLY, CDR2 FYNNEI. The CDR3 is made up of 14 amino acids. The CDR3 reads CASFPRGGGTEAFF. The CDR3 bases are TGTGCCAGCTTCCCCCGAGGGGGGGGCACTGAAGCTTTCTTT.

V is TRBV4-2 and J is TRBJ2-7, with a weak D call TRBD2 (5 bases). This CDR3 contains 15 residues. Per the germline V gene, CDR1 is LGHNA and CDR2 is YNFKEQ. V lost 1 base and J lost 1, with 11 bases in between. The CDR3 here is CASSQGGSASYEQYF. The CDR3 DNA follows: TGTGCCAGCAGCCAAGGGGGTAGCGCTTCCTACGAGCAGTACTTC.